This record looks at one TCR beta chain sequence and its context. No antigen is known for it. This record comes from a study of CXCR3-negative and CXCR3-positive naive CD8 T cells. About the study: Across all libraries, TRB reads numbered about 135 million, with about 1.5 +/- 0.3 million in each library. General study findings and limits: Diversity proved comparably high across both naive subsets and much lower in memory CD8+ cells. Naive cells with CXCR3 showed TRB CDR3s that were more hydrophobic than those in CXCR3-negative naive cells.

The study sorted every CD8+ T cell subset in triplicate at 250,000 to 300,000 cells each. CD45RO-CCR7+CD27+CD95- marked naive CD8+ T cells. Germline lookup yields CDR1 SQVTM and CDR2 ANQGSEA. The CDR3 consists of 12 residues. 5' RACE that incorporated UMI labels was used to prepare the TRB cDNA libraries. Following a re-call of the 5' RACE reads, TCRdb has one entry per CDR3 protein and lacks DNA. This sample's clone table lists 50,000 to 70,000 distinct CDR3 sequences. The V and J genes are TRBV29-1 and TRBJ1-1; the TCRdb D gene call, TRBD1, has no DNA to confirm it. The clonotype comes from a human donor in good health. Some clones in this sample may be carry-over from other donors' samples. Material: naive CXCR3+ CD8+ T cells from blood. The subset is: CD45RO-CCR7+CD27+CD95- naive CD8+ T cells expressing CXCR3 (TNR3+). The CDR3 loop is CSVYAALTEAFF.